This T cell receptor beta chain was recovered during a study of blood T cell repertoires in COVID-19. Study overall: Donors in the United States, Italy and Spain gave samples during acute or convalescent COVID-19.

Original processing notes: By means of reference gene primer amplification, nucleated cell counts were estimated. Assay used: immunoSEQ multiplex PCR; TCRdb lists only in-frame clones, some missing. V, J and clone size derive from that table, while D and trimming were established from the DNA sequence. This sample carries hundreds of thousands of clones, 80% to 90% of them seen once, and the ten largest clones take roughly 9.4%. The germline V gene has CDR1 SNHLY and CDR2 FYNNEI. This CDR3 has 13 residues. Trimming shortened V by 4 bases and J by 5 bases, and 11 bases separated the two germline ends.

The rearrangement links TRBV2 to TRBJ1-2; D may be TRBD1 (6 bases). The sample comprised peripheral blood. The TCR comes from a woman between 50 and 59 years old who had recovered from COVID-19. CDR3 bases: TGTGCCAGCAGTGTGACAGGTTCTTATGGCTACACCTTC. Its protein product is CASSVTGSYGYTF.